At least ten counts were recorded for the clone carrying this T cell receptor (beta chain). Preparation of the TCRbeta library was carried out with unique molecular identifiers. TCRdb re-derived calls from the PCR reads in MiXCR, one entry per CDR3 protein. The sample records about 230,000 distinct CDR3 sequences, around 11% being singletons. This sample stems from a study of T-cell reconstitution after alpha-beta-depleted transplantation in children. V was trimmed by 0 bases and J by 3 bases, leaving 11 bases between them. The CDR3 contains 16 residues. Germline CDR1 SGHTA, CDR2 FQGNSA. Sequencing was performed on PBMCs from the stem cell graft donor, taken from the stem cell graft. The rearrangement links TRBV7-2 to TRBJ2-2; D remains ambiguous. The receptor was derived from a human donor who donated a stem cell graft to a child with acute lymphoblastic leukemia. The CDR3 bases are TGTGCCAGCAGCTTAGCCAATAGGATTTACACCGGGGAGCTGTTTTTT. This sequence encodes CASSLANRIYTGELFF.